The sequence of this TCR beta chain was determined in a study of OX40 agonist ivuxolimab in advanced cancers. Study summary: One patient with hepatocellular carcinoma and two with cutaneous melanoma, three in all, had partial responses. Study-wide findings and caveats: At 0.1 to 3.0 mg/kg, CD4+ and CD8+ blood T cells expanded clonally by week 6.

The table came from immunoSEQ multiplex PCR; TCRdb's copy has only in-frame clones and leaves some out. The profile shows 40,000 or so clones, 70% to 90% of them singletons. In the case of this clone: The antigen is not known.

CDR1 is LGHNA, CDR2 YNFKEQ, per germline. This CDR3 contains 11 residues. Trimming took off 8 bases at V and 3 bases at J, with 8 bases between the two ends. Sequenced here: CD4+ or CD8+ T cells sorted from blood, sampled in a trial of the OX40 agonist ivuxolimab. The TCR comes from an adult with an advanced solid tumor such as melanoma, head and neck, liver or kidney cancer. This chain uses TRBV4-2 with TRBJ2-7; D unresolved. This CDR3 is CASGPYYEQYF. The CDR3 coding sequence is TGTGCCAGCGGCCCGTACTACGAGCAGTACTTC.